This T cell receptor beta chain was observed in a study of cytomegalovirus exposure and HLA in healthy donors (dated by TCRdb to 2016 to 2017). Some background on the complete study: An earlier analysis of under 600 of the donors reported 250 to 350 Gb of sequence data and approximately 110 million unique TCR beta sequences from 150 million to 200 million T cells. About 280 gigabases of sequencing data and around 80 million unique TCR sequences made up an early release that covered several hundred HLA-typed donors. Among the approximately 400 genotyped donors, around 81% belonged to the genetic ancestry cluster associated with self-reported Caucasian donors. The study was designed to test whether signatures of past pathogen exposure could be identified by cataloging public T cell receptors. The study used immunosequencing to profile the T cell repertoires of 666 subjects and linked those repertoires to cytomegalovirus serostatus. In addition to the first cohort of around 670 subjects, a separate validation cohort of around 110 different subjects was used. To predict cytomegalovirus infection status, the study combined high-throughput TCR immunosequencing, statistical association of individual TCRs with disease status, and machine learning. A later analysis re-examined previously published TCR beta repertoires from roughly 650 donors and added high-resolution HLA genotyping to investigate patterns of TCR occurrence. In the later analysis, no new phenotypic data were used to find candidate immune exposures; instead, reliance was placed on TCR beta sequences and their occurrence across donors. An earlier analysis of more than 450 of the donors used high-throughput TCR beta sequencing to judge whether each TCR beta V gene segment behaved as functional or pseudogenic. Donor age, sex, ethnicity and CMV serostatus were collected together with the repertoire data. In a later genetic analysis, genome-wide SNP genotypes for about 65% of the roughly 670 donors were used, and that subset was treated as a discovery cohort. All discovery cohort repertoires had been generated on a single sequencing platform. HLA typing included class I and class II loci at four-digit resolution. The number of typed donors differed by locus: about 620-630 for A, B, C, DRB1 and DQB1; some 500 for DQA1; approximately 600 for DPA1; and about 450 for DPB1. Because of strong linkage in the cohort, roughly five DR-DQ haplotypes were treated as single units for association and clustering. Among about 390 genotyped donors of the cohort, an average of roughly 240,000 unique TCR beta nucleotide sequences were sequenced per donor, roughly 20% of them non-productive. What the study reported, not specific to this receptor: Strong co-occurrence of HLA alleles, especially DR and DQ, made assigning TCR associations to individual alleles difficult. A later analysis reported that several top co-occurrence clusters appeared linked to parvovirus B19, influenza, CMV and Epstein-Barr virus. A later analysis associated 16,951 TCR beta sequences with specific HLA alleles at a false discovery rate of 0.05. Because counts were too low, roughly 16 rarely observed V segments, including chromosome 9 orphons, were excluded from the earlier analysis of around 640 of the donors. The only immune exposure information available for the cohort was CMV serostatus. In vitro tests confirmed that three of the cytomegalovirus-associated TCR beta chains recognize cytomegalovirus antigens. Because some donors lacked HLA typing at each locus, the association tests relied only on the typed subset. A further reported finding was that TCR beta sequences accurately predicted the HLA-A and HLA-B alleles for most subjects in the first cohort. It was suggested by the authors that the approach could potentially be generalized to other disease states and immunological phenotypes. A total of about 150 TCR beta chains were listed by the study as associated with cytomegalovirus. An earlier analysis of some 560 of the donors showed that most TCR beta V segments appeared in productive rearrangements either about 90% or about 30% of the time, which broadly matched IMGT annotations. Only TCR beta chains were sequenced in this cohort, and the absence of alpha or paired-chain data limited detectable features. In both the original and validation cohorts, the classifier was reported to diagnose cytomegalovirus status with high specificity and sensitivity. Compared with the approximately 710-donor mean, donors in an Asian-associated ancestry cluster had fewer N-insertions in productive TCRs, according to a later genetic analysis. The sequencing pipeline was judged likely to have produced a cluster of highly shared sequence variants as a technical artifact. In a later analysis, TCR association rates were found to vary across HLA loci, with the most associated TCRs seen for DRB1 alleles and the fewest for HLA-C alleles. Some IMGT-functional V segments, including TRBV6-2 and TRBV6-3, could not be distinguished by the 87-base-pair reads and were therefore excluded. In a later genetic analysis, a missense DCLRE1C variant was associated with V-gene and J-gene trimming of TCR beta chains, and the association was replicated in an independent cohort. Correlated functional status among segregating V segments might be attributable to linkage disequilibrium, but an unknown experimental factor could not be ruled out. Sequencing depth was assumed to be roughly uniform across donors in the presence/absence analyses, though that assumption may not hold. While some public TCRs were present in many individuals, most TCR sequences turned up only very rarely across donors. A later analysis found that HLA-associated TCR beta chains were more clonally expanded and had lower generation probabilities than equally common non-associated chains. According to a later analysis, most CMV-associated TCR beta chains appeared to be HLA-restricted, and the HLA associations seemed to be driven largely by CMV exposure.

V and J are trimmed by 2 bases and 3 bases, and the gene matches miss 4 bases of the junction. Taken from cysteine to phenylalanine, the CDR3 has 14 residues. CDR3 DNA is the only sequence kept; it has 42 bases, read in frame from the first base. According to the germline V gene (reference sequence), CDR1 reads SEHNR and CDR2 reads FQNEAQ. The library came from the immunoSEQ multiplex PCR assay. A mixture of 60 forward primers for TCR Vbeta segments and 13 reverse primers for TCR Jbeta segments was used in the multiplex PCR. Amplification of the CDR3 region of rearranged TCR beta genes was performed with a multiplex PCR assay on genomic DNA. The amplified TCR beta libraries were sequenced on the Illumina HiSeq System as 87-base-pair reads. As for the authors' bioinformatics: In a later analysis, 77 million or so unique TCR beta chains were counted across the 690 or so repertoires, and approximately 11 million of these chains were shared by at least two donors. A nearest-neighbor algorithm error-corrected the raw reads and collapsed the reads into unique sequences, merging closely related sequences to remove PCR and sequencing errors. Alignment of CDR3 sequences to IMGT reference sequences was used to assign V, D and J gene segments. For a sequence to be retained, at least a six-nucleotide match to both a V gene segment and a J gene segment was required. Rearrangements were classified as productive when the CDR3 lacked stop codons and remained in frame with V and J, and all other rearrangements were classified as non-productive. CDR3 was defined according to IMGT convention as the region running from the second conserved V-encoded cysteine to the conserved J-encoded phenylalanine. Sequences without an unambiguous match to a single V gene segment were excluded from the earlier analysis of several hundred of the donors. In an earlier analysis of more than 500 of the donors, a V segment was called functional when productive rearrangements were above 56.7%, and segregating when the standard deviation between donors exceeded 5%. A statistical classification framework was developed to diagnose cytomegalovirus status using the catalog of TCR beta chain sequences. In a later analysis, TCR nucleotide sequences were compared against IMGT/GENE-DB human TR gene sequences so that V and J genes could be assigned. A later analysis assigned CDR3 sequences and most-parsimonious VDJ recombination scenarios with the TCRdist pipeline. A later analysis defined each TCR beta chain by its CDR3 amino acid sequence plus V-gene family, and excluded reads lacking a unique V-gene family. In a later analysis, a few hundred highly shared, low-generation-probability nucleotide sequences were removed to address suspected cross-contamination and a sequencing artifact. In a later analysis, a clonal expansion index for each public chain was calculated from normalized within-repertoire ranks of inferred template counts. Generation probabilities in a later analysis came from a VDJ recombination model fitted to out-of-frame rearrangements, and those results were checked against IGoR. In a later analysis, TCR-TCR, TCR-HLA and TCR-CMV co-occurrence was scored with hypergeometric tests, and a repertoire-size bias correction was applied to TCR pairs. False discovery rates were estimated in a later analysis by permuting HLA or CMV assignments 20 times. In a later analysis, co-occurring TCRs were grouped with DBSCAN, and TCRdist sequence similarity was added when clustering was performed within HLA-allele-positive subsets. Co-occurrence clustering excluded repertoires with fewer than 30,000 or more than 120,000 public chains, plus five with anomalous nucleotide sharing. TCRdb retrieved this table from immuneACCESS and kept in-frame rearrangements only. Not all clones are present; in checked studies, unresolved V genes account for under half, and no reason is known for the remainder. That table is the source of V, J and clone size, and D and trimming were worked out from the DNA. Recorded for this sample are 180,000 or so clones; around 80% of them occurred a single time. The ten largest make up 2% to 2.5% of the sample.

The cohort consisted of approximately 690 healthy bone marrow donors. At the time of sampling, every cohort member was nominally healthy, though immune exposures that went unrecorded were likely present. The donor tested CMV seropositive, placing the donor among the approximately 290 seropositive members of the cohort. A peripheral blood sample was provided by each donor, and peripheral blood mononuclear cells were used for TCR beta sequencing. Genomic DNA was extracted from the blood cell samples with the Qiagen DNeasy Blood Extraction Kit. Of note for this clone: The antigen it recognizes is unknown. The input lacks base qualities; no much larger clone sits a single base away.

The V and J genes are TRBV7-9 and TRBJ2-7, and 7 junction bases match TRBD1. The sequenced material came from PBMCs. The receptor comes from a woman aged 30 to 39 in good health and CMV-seropositive. The CDR3 sequence is CASSLKGQLYEQYF. The base sequence is TGTGCCAGCAGCTTAAAGGGACAGCTCTACGAGCAGTACTTC.